The present T cell receptor beta chain was sequenced within a study of blood T cells in healthy people across ages. Whole-study context: About one barcoded beta molecule was captured per two T cells (by template switching).

About 10 milliliters of peripheral blood were drawn from each donor. Broader study findings: Per million T cells, TCR beta diversity dropped about linearly as age rose.

Primers used in a second PCR of about 6 to 11 cycles were a sample-barcoded 5' primer and a J-beta primer mix. TCRdb analysed the 5' RACE reads with MiXCR anew, one entry per CDR3 protein. The sample records about 1,400,000 distinct CDR3 sequences, around 59% being singletons. CDR1 is SGHNT and CDR2 is YYREEE in the germline V gene (reference sequence). This CDR3 contains 15 residues. The V and J ends lost 4 bases and 8 bases, in that order; junction bases with no gene match: 12. On this clonotype itself: The antigen remains unidentified.

Sequenced: blood. V and J are TRBV5-4 and TRBJ2-1, with TRBD2 matching over 7 bases. The receptor's source is a man aged 18 to 30 in good health. The CDR3 sequence is CASSKDPGGGYEQFF. Written as DNA, the CDR3 is TGTGCCAGCAGCAAAGACCCGGGAGGAGGGTATGAGCAGTTCTTC.